The next 20 T cell receptor beta chains were all read from a single sample in a study of T cells in localized non-small cell lung cancer. Measured with immunoSEQ multiplex PCR; TCRdb has only the in-frame clones, and not every one. In the table there are about 39,000 clones, more than 75% of which are singletons. The specimen comprised PBMCs, sampled before any cancer treatment. All receptors derive from a woman between 40 and 69 years old with stage II squamous cell lung carcinoma.

The chain uses TRBV6-5 and TRBJ2-1; TRBD1 might be the D (6 bases). Germline V gene data show CDR1 as MNHEY and CDR2 as SVGAGI. This CDR3 is built from 13 residues. Trimming removed 6 bases from V and 3 bases from J, with 9 bases in between. The CDR3 protein is CASRTGFYNEQFF. CDR3 DNA: TGTGCCAGCAGGACAGGCTTCTACAATGAGCAGTTCTTC.

This clone was counted only a few times. The gene calls are TRBV18 and TRBJ1-1; TRBD1 matches at 8 bases. Germline CDR1 reads KGHSH; CDR2 reads LQKENI. The CDR3 has 12 amino acids. V shed 5 bases, J shed 7 bases, and the junction held 3 bases outside the gene matches. The CDR3 DNA sequence: TGTGCCAGCTCATTCGACAGGGGTGAAGCTTTCTTT. It translates to CASSFDRGEAFF.

The chain combines TRBV28 with TRBJ2-7, with TRBD1 matching over 10 bases. The V segment lost 8 bases and the J segment 6 bases; nucleotides outside the gene matches: 13. This CDR3 has 15 amino acids. From germline, CDR1 is MDHEN and CDR2 SYDVKM. CDR3 sequence reads: CASAPSTGGYREQYF. Written as DNA, the CDR3 is TGTGCCAGCGCTCCGTCGACAGGGGGCTATCGCGAGCAGTACTTC.

CDR3: CASSQAGVGYNEQFF. DNA for the CDR3: TGTGCCAGCAGCCAGGCGGGAGTAGGGTACAATGAGCAGTTCTTC. The genes are TRBV11-2 and TRBJ2-1; 7 bases map to TRBD2. V shed 5 bases and J 4 bases; nucleotides not matched to a gene: 8. This CDR3 spans 15 amino acids. Germline CDR1 and CDR2: SGHAT and FQNNGV. Full variable domain (missing parts from reference TRBV11-2 and TRBJ2-1): EAGVAQSPRYKIIEKRQSVAFWCNPISGHATLYWYQQILGQGPKLLIQFQNNGVVDDSQLPKDRFSAERLKGVDSTLKIQPAKLEDSAVYLCASSQAGVGYNEQFFGPGTRLTVL.

This clone was recorded only once. The J gene is TRBJ2-7, the V gene TRBV7-9, with unresolved D. The V and J ends lost 1 base and 2 bases respectively, with 18 bases between them. The CDR3 loop spans 17 amino acids. Germline CDR1 is SEHNR and CDR2 is FQNEAQ (reference sequence). The chain's CDR3 is CASSLGLDVVGTYEQYF. CDR3 in DNA: TGTGCCAGCAGCTTAGGATTAGATGTGGTGGGGACCTACGAGCAGTACTTC.

The chain recombines TRBV7-9 with TRBJ2-5; 8 bases fit TRBD1. The CDR3 consists of 15 residues. The ends lost 4 bases at V and 4 bases at J; junction bases unmatched: 8. Germline-derived CDR1 and CDR2 are SEHNR and FQNEAQ (reference sequence). DNA for the CDR3: TGTGCCAGCAGCTCAATAGGGACAGGCTTAGAGACCCAGTACTTC. Translated, it gives CASSSIGTGLETQYF. Filled out from reference TRBV7-9 and TRBJ2-5, the complete variable domain reads DTGVSQNPRHKITKRGQNVTFRCDPISEHNRLYWYRQTLGQGPEFLTYFQNEAQLEKSRLLSDRFSAERPKGSFSTLEIQRTEQGDSAMYLCASSSIGTGLETQYFGPGTRLLVL.

The chain recombines TRBV19 with TRBJ2-5; D possibly matches TRBD1 or TRBD2 (5 bases each). Deletions cut 3 bases from V and 6 bases from J, with 8 bases between. Germline V gene sequence: CDR1 LNHDA, CDR2 SQIVND (reference sequence). CDR3 size: 12 residues. The CDR3 DNA reads as TGTGCCAGTAGTATCGAGGGGAAGACCCAGTACTTC. Translated: CASSIEGKTQYF.

In DNA form, the CDR3 reads TGTGCCAGCAGTTCCCCGACAAGAATCGGCGCTGAAGCTTTCTTT. This translates into CASSSPTRIGAEAFF. The V call is TRBV28, the J call TRBJ1-1, with unresolved D. V was pared by 4 bases and J by 6 bases, with 18 bases between. This CDR3 has 15 residues. The germline gives CDR1 MDHEN, CDR2 SYDVKM.

This chain links TRBV11-2 with TRBJ1-2; a possible D gene is TRBD1 (5 bases). The CDR3 totals 14 residues. Per the germline V gene, CDR1 is SGHAT and CDR2 is FQNNGV. V lost 6 bases, J lost 8 bases, and 19 bases lay in between. The DNA of the CDR3 is TGTGCCAGCAGGGAGGGGACGGGGAAGTTGGGCTACACCTTC. Translation: CASREGTGKLGYTF.

This chain connects TRBV7-8 to TRBJ2-7, with D perhaps TRBD1 or TRBD2 (5 bases each). V shed 7 bases and J shed 3 bases, with 19 bases lying between them. Germline V gene lookup returns CDR1 SGHVS and CDR2 FQNEAQ. The CDR3 has 15 amino acids. The CDR3 DNA reads TGTGCCAGCACTCCTCAGGGAGTGTCGGGCTACGAGCAGTACTTC. This encodes CASTPQGVSGYEQYF.

This rearrangement joins TRBV27 to TRBJ2-2; D unclear. Trimming left V 0 bases short and J 8 bases short, with 13 bases between. Per germline, CDR1 MNHEY and CDR2 SMNVEV (reference sequence). The CDR3 is 15 amino acids. Here the CDR3 reads CASSLSIIWTGELFF. CDR3 bases: TGTGCCAGCAGTTTATCGATTATTTGGACGGGGGAGCTGTTTTTT.

This clone appeared a few times. The rearrangement joins TRBV6-4 to TRBJ2-2; D is perhaps TRBD2 (7 bases). Germline CDR1 MRHNA, CDR2 SNTAGT. Trimming took 0 bases from V and 0 from J, leaving 11 bases between them. CDR3 size: 17 residues. CDR3 residues: CASSDSPGGPNTGELFF. CDR3 DNA: TGTGCCAGCAGTGACTCCCCGGGGGGCCCGAACACCGGGGAGCTGTTTTTT.

The DNA for the CDR3 is TGTGCCAGCAGCTTGGAGGGCAAGTCCTACAATGAGCAGTTCTTC. Protein product: CASSLEGKSYNEQFF. This chain links TRBV5-6 with TRBJ2-1, with D unclear. V shed 0 bases and J shed 1 base, with 8 bases lying between them. Germline CDR1 SGHDT, CDR2 YYEEEE. This CDR3 is built from 15 residues.

In this sample, this clone turned up a few times. The rearrangement joins TRBV28 to TRBJ1-3, with 9 bases matching TRBD1. The CDR3 length is 16 residues. J was trimmed by 4 bases and V by 5 bases; bases with no gene match: 9. CDR1 and CDR2 from the germline V gene are MDHEN and SYDVKM. CDR3 loop: CASSLYGDREGNTIYF. In DNA form, the CDR3 reads TGTGCCAGCAGTCTCTATGGGGACAGGGAAGGAAACACCATATATTTT.

The chain couples TRBV5-4 to TRBJ2-1; 7 bases are shared with TRBD2. V shed 5 bases, J shed 6 bases, and the junction held 11 bases outside the gene matches. Germline CDR1 is SGHNT and CDR2 is YYREEE (reference sequence). The CDR3 has 15 amino acids. CDR3 nucleotide sequence: TGTGCCAGCAGAAGGTGGCGGGAGTTTGGCAATGAGCAGTTCTTC. Translation: CASRRWREFGNEQFF.

This sequence joins TRBV5-1 and TRBJ1-6; 8 bases line up with TRBD1. After removal of 4 bases from V and 10 bases from J, the junction contained 10 bases not matched to a gene. Germline-derived CDR1 and CDR2 are SGHRS and YFSETQ. CDR3 length equals 15 residues. For the CDR3, the DNA is TGCGCCAGCAGCACCCTGGACAGGGTCAACTCACCCCTCCACTTT. Its protein product is CASSTLDRVNSPLHF.

This chain uses TRBV7-8 with TRBJ2-7; D uncertain. The V end was cut by 6 bases, the J end by 1 base, with 7 bases between. The CDR3 covers 12 residues. Per germline, CDR1 SGHVS and CDR2 FQNEAQ. The CDR3 DNA reads as TGTGCCAGCAGTCCACAGTCCTACGAGCAGTACTTC. This gives the protein CASSPQSYEQYF.

This clone has only one observation. The chain couples TRBV7-9 to TRBJ1-5; D not certain. CDR3 length: 12 residues. Germline CDR1 is SEHNR and CDR2 is FQNEAQ (reference sequence). The germline V and J ends were trimmed by 1 base and 5 bases, with 3 bases remaining between them. The DNA of the CDR3 is TGTGCCAGCAGCTTAGAGTATCAGCCCCAGCATTTT. This translates into CASSLEYQPQHF.

The rearrangement uses TRBV18 and TRBJ1-1, with D perhaps matching TRBD1 (5 bases). The CDR3 extends over 12 amino acids. The germline V gene encodes CDR1 KGHSH and CDR2 LQKENI. V shed 3 bases and J shed 3 bases, with 5 bases lying between them. The CDR3 spells CASSPGHTEAFF. CDR3 nucleotide sequence: TGTGCCAGCTCACCGGGACACACTGAAGCTTTCTTT.

The chain links TRBV5-1 to TRBJ2-5; 8 nucleotides agree with TRBD1. V lost 3 bases to trimming and J lost 5 bases; unmatched junction nucleotides: 9. The CDR3 has 15 residues. Germline-derived CDR1 and CDR2 are SGHRS and YFSETQ. The CDR3 sequence is CASSSQGALGETQYF. In DNA form, the CDR3 reads TGCGCCAGCAGCTCTCAGGGGGCACTCGGGGAGACCCAGTACTTC.